These 16 T cell receptor beta chains were sequenced from one sample in a study of Graves' ophthalmopathy and Graves' hyperthyroidism listed by TCRdb under 2018. The reads were generated on an Illumina HiSeq 2000. For repertoire sequencing, the TCR beta CDR3 regions were amplified from RNA transcripts. A first-round RT-PCR used HTBI primers with the Qiagen OneStep RT-PCR kit, followed by a second-round multiplex PCR, size selection and purification. Starting from the raw public reads, TCRdb applied fastp trimming at Q25, assembled clones with MiXCR and retained in-frame beta chains. Merged by CDR3 protein, the rows form single entries marked with the most common genes and DNA. The sample table contains approximately 700,000 distinct CDR3 sequences; only one count was recorded for roughly 40% of them. 44% of the sample is held by the ten biggest clonotypes. The sequenced sample consisted of peripheral blood. The origin of the receptors is an adult man with Graves' ophthalmopathy.

V and J are TRBV10-3 and TRBJ2-7; D is possibly TRBD2 (5 bases). The CDR3 runs to 14 residues. V gave up 0 bases and J gave up 3 bases, with 9 bases separating them. The germline gives CDR1 ENHRY, CDR2 SYGVKD. The CDR3 loop is CAISESGVGYEQYF. As DNA, the CDR3 is TGTGCCATCAGTGAGTCCGGGGTGGGCTACGAGCAGTACTTC.

DNA for the CDR3: TGTGCCAGCAGTCCCTTGGCGGGGGCAGCCACGTTACGGTTCCAGTACTTC. This gives the protein CASSPLAGAATLRFQYF. This chain connects TRBV6-6 to TRBJ2-5, with D perhaps TRBD2 (7 bases). The V gene's germline CDR1 is MNHNY and CDR2 SVGAGI (reference sequence). The CDR3 length is 17 residues. V gave up 5 bases and J gave up 10 bases, with 29 bases separating them.

V and J are TRBV25-1 and TRBJ1-1; D is uncertain. CDR3 length equals 12 residues. The ends were cut back, 6 bases at V and 7 bases at J, with 12 bases in the middle. From germline, CDR1 is MGHDK and CDR2 SYGVNS. CDR3: CASRSTRNEAFF. In nucleotides, the CDR3 is TGTGCCAGCAGATCGACAAGAAATGAAGCTTTCTTT.

J is TRBJ1-4 and V is TRBV10-3, with 7 nucleotides matching TRBD1. Germline CDR1 ENHRY, CDR2 SYGVKD. V lost 6 bases, J lost 6 bases, and 4 bases stayed unmatched. This CDR3 spans 13 amino acids. The CDR3 DNA reads TGTGCCATCAGGAAAGACAGGGATGAAAAACTGTTTTTT. Protein product: CAIRKDRDEKLFF.

The chain is built from TRBV25-1 and TRBJ1-2; D uncertain. V was cut by 5 bases and J by 6 bases, with 16 bases left in between. Germline CDR1 reads MGHDK; CDR2 reads SYGVNS. This CDR3 has 14 amino acids. CDR3 sequence reads: CASSPLGLGNGYTF. The DNA of the CDR3 is TGTGCCAGCAGTCCACTAGGGCTAGGGAATGGCTACACCTTC.

This clonotype turned up a few times. J is TRBJ1-2 and V is TRBV4-1, with TRBD1 matching over 7 bases. After removal of 7 bases from V and 0 bases from J, the junction contained 8 bases not matched to a gene. This CDR3 contains 15 residues. Germline assignment: CDR1 MGHRA and CDR2 YSYEKL. This CDR3 reads CASTPTGTANYGYTF. CDR3 in DNA: TGCGCCAGCACCCCTACCGGGACAGCTAACTATGGCTACACCTTC.

On this clonotype itself: Mismatch with germline at one junction end may stem from a read error. The chain has TRBV10-3 and TRBJ2-5; D remains unclear. The CDR3 covers 15 residues. From germline, CDR1 is ENHRY and CDR2 SYGVKD. CDR3 bases: TGTGCCAGCAGTTACTCGGGTCTACCACGAGAGACCCAGTACTTC. Its protein product is CASSYSGLPRETQYF.

The rearrangement joins TRBV2 to TRBJ1-2; no clear D. The CDR3 covers 16 residues. V was pared by 5 bases and J by 4 bases, with 20 bases between. Germline V lookup: CDR1 SNHLY, CDR2 FYNNEI. CDR3 protein: CASSRTLDGQPYGYTF. DNA of the CDR3: TGTGCCAGCAGTCGTACTCTGGACGGTCAGCCCTATGGCTACACCTTC.

This clonotype appeared many times. J is TRBJ1-4 and V is TRBV2, with D perhaps matching TRBD1 (6 bases). Trimming took off 3 bases at V and 10 bases at J, with 15 bases between the two ends. The CDR3 consists of 14 residues. CDR1 is SNHLY, CDR2 FYNNEI, per germline. CDR3 residues: CASSEEGGPVKLFF. The CDR3 DNA sequence: TGTGCCAGCAGTGAGGAGGGGGGCCCGGTAAAACTGTTTTTT.

This clonotype was detected many times. This rearrangement joins TRBV2 to TRBJ1-4, with 7 bases lining up with TRBD1. The CDR3 runs to 15 residues. The germline V gene has CDR1 SNHLY and CDR2 FYNNEI. V lost 7 bases, J lost 6 bases, and 11 bases stayed unmatched. CDR3 loop: CASTLDRVGDEKLFF. The CDR3, as DNA: TGTGCCAGCACCCTCGACAGGGTGGGTGATGAAAAACTGTTTTTT.

The J gene is TRBJ2-7, the V gene TRBV19; TRBD1 is a possible D gene (5 bases). CDR1 and CDR2 from the germline V gene are LNHDA and SQIVND (reference sequence). CDR3 length: 15 amino acids. The V and J ends lost 3 bases and 1 base respectively, with 13 bases between them. This CDR3 reads CASSIGNRPSYEQYF. The CDR3, as DNA: TGTGCCAGTAGTATCGGTAACAGGCCATCCTACGAGCAGTACTTC.

This chain links TRBV7-9 with TRBJ2-3; 9 bases line up with TRBD1. The germline CDR1 and CDR2 sequences are SEHNR and FQNEAQ (reference sequence). After removal of 5 bases from V and 4 bases from J, the junction contained 10 bases not matched to a gene. The CDR3 length is 16 residues. The chain's CDR3 is CASSHSRDRDPDTQYF. In nucleotides, the CDR3 is TGTGCCAGCAGCCACAGTCGGGACAGGGATCCAGATACGCAGTATTTT.

This clonotype showed up just a few times. This could be a read error, since a much larger clone is one nucleotide away. This rearrangement joins TRBV29-1 to TRBJ1-1; D gene uncertain. The CDR3 consists of 13 residues. The V gene lost 4 bases and the J gene lost 4 bases, with 13 bases spanning the gap. Per the germline V gene, CDR1 is SQVTM and CDR2 is ANQGSEA. CDR3 loop: CSVAGRMSTEAFF. In DNA, the CDR3 is TGCAGCGTTGCAGGCAGGATGAGCACTGAAGCTTTCTTT.

This clonotype was counted between two and nine times. The chain combines TRBV5-1 with TRBJ2-7; D is unclear. V shed 0 bases and J shed 5 bases, with 15 bases lying between them. Germline CDR1 and CDR2: SGHRS and YFSETQ. The CDR3 is 15 amino acids. This CDR3 is CASSLERQVINEQYF. The CDR3, as DNA: TGCGCCAGCAGCTTGGAAAGGCAGGTCATCAACGAGCAGTACTTC.

This clonotype showed up just a few times. V usage is TRBV7-9 and J usage is TRBJ2-2; 11 positions match TRBD2. The CDR3 is made up of 18 amino acids. Germline CDR1 reads SEHNR; CDR2 reads FQNEAQ (reference sequence). V lost 2 bases to trimming and J lost 4 bases; unmatched junction nucleotides: 9. DNA of the CDR3: TGTGCCAGCAGCTTAACGACGGGGGGGACTAGCGGCACCGGGGAGCTGTTTTTT. Translation gives CASSLTTGGTSGTGELFF.

The sample holds many counts of this clonotype. This chain joins TRBV29-1 and TRBJ1-4; D is unresolved. V was cut by 7 bases and J by 7 bases, with 10 bases left in between. This CDR3 has 11 amino acids. From germline, CDR1 is SQVTM and CDR2 ANQGSEA. This CDR3 reads CSGYFLEKLFF. Here the CDR3 DNA reads TGCAGCGGCTACTTCCTTGAAAAACTGTTTTTT. The entire variable domain, with the rest obtained from reference TRBV29-1 and TRBJ1-4, is as follows: SAVISQKPSRDICQRGTSLTIQCQVDSQVTMMFWYRQQPGQSLTLIATANQGSEATYESGFVIDKFPISRPNLTFSTLTVSNMSPEDSSIYLCSGYFLEKLFFGSGTQLSVL.